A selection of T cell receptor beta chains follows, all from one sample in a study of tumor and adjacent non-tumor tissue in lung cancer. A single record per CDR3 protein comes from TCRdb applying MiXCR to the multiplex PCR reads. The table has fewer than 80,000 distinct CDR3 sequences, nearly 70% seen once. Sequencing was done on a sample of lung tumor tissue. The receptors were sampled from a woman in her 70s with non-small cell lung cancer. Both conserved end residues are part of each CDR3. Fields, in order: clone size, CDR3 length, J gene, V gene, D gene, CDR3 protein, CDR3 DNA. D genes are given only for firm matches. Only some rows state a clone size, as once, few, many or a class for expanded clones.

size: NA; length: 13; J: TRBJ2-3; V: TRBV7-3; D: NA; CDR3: CTSSLDNTDTQYF; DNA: TGTACCAGCAGCTTAGACAACACAGATACGCAGTATTTT
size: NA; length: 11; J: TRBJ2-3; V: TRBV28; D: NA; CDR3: CASSTQDRQYF; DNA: TGTGCCAGCAGCACACAGGATAGGCAGTATTTT
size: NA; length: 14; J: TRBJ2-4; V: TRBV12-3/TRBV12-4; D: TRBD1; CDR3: CASSLQGAENIQYF; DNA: TGTGCCAGCAGTCTACAGGGGGCGGAAAACATTCAGTACTTT
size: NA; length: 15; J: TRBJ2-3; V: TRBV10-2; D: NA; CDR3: CTSRISGLGTDTQYF; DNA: TGCACCAGCAGGATATCGGGTCTCGGGACAGATACGCAGTATTTT
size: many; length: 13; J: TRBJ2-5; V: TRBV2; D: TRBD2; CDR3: CASQREGAETQYF; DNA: TGTGCCAGCCAGCGGGAGGGCGCCGAGACCCAGTACTTC
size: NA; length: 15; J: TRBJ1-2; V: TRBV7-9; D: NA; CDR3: CASSPSASGKYGYTF; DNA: TGTGCCAGCAGCCCCTCCGCTTCGGGTAAATATGGCTACACCTTC
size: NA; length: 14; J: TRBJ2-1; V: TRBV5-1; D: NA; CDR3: CASSLASLYNEQFF; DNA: TGCGCCAGCAGCTTAGCGTCGCTTTACAATGAGCAGTTCTTC
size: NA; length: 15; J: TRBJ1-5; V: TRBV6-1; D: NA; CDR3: CASSLSADSNQPQHF; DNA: TGTGCCAGCAGTCTGTCAGCCGACTCCAACCAGCCCCAGCATTTT
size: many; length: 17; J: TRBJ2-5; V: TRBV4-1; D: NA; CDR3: CASTREITGLGQETQYF; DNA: TGCGCCAGCACCAGGGAAATTACAGGGTTAGGCCAAGAGACCCAGTACTTC
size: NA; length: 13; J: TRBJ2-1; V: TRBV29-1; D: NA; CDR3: CTAKIEGLNEQFF; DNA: TGCACCGCTAAGATAGAGGGTTTGAACGAGCAGTTCTTC
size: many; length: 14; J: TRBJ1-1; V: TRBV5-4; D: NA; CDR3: CASRDARGRAEAFF; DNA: TGTGCCAGCAGGGACGCACGGGGGAGGGCTGAAGCTTTCTTT
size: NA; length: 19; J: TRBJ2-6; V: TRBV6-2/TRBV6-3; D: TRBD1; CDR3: CTCWGDRRRISSGANVLTF; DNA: TGTACCTGCTGGGGGGACAGGAGAAGGATAAGCTCTGGGGCCAACGTCCTGACTTTC
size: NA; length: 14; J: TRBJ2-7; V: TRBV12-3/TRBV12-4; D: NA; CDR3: CASSQGLAAYDQYF; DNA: TGTGCCAGCAGTCAGGGACTTGCGGCCTACGATCAGTACTTC
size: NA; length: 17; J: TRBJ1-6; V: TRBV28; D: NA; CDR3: CANSLKGDAGATSPLHF; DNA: TGTGCCAACAGCTTAAAGGGAGACGCCGGGGCGACTTCACCCCTCCACTTT
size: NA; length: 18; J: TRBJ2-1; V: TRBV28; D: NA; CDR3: CASSLYDGSAPGLAEQFF; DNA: TGTGCCAGCAGTTTATATGACGGGTCGGCCCCGGGCCTGGCTGAGCAGTTCTTC
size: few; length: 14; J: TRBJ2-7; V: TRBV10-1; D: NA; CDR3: CASSPETGGYEQYF; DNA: TGCGCCAGCAGTCCCGAGACTGGAGGCTACGAGCAGTACTTC
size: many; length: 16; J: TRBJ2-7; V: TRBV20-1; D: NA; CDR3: CSAKGRVLKSSYEQYF; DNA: TGCAGTGCCAAGGGCCGCGTCCTAAAAAGTTCCTACGAGCAGTACTTC
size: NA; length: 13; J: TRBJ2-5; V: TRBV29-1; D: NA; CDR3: CNVPPGAGETQYF; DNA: TGCAACGTTCCTCCAGGGGCTGGAGAGACCCAGTACTTC
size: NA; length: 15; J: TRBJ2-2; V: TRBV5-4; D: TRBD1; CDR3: CASNQGTGYTGEQFF; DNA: TGTGCCAGCAACCAAGGGACAGGGTACACCGGGGAGCAGTTTTTT
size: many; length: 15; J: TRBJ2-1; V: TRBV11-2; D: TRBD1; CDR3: CASSWTGSGYNEQFF; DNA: TGTGCCAGCAGCTGGACAGGGTCAGGTTACAATGAGCAGTTCTTC
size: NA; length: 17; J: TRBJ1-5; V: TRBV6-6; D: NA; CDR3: CASSVTLGVGGDQPQHF; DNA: TGTGCCAGCAGTGTCACCCTCGGGGTAGGGGGAGATCAGCCCCAGCATTTT
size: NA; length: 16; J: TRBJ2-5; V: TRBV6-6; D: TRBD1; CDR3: CASRDRTGSDGETQYF; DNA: TGTGCCAGCAGAGACCGGACAGGGTCTGACGGAGAGACCCAGTACTTC
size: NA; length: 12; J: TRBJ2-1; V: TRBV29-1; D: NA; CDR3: CSVTRAYNEHFF; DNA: TGCAGCGTCACCAGAGCCTACAATGAGCATTTCTTC
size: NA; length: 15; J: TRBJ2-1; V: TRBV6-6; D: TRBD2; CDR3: CASRGLAGVYNEQFF; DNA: TGTGCCAGCCGGGGACTAGCGGGAGTCTACAATGAACAGTTCTTC
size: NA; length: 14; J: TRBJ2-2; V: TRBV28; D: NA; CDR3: CASSADPHYGELFF; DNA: TGTGCCAGCAGTGCAGACCCCCACTATGGGGAGCTGTTTTTT
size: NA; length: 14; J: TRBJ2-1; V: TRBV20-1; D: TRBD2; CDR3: CSAELAALRYEQFF; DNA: TGCAGTGCTGAACTAGCGGCACTACGGTATGAGCAGTTCTTC
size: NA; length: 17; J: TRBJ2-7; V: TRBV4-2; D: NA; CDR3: CPSSQDLSGTSSYEQYF; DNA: TGTCCCAGCAGCCAAGATCTCAGCGGGACAAGCTCCTATGAGCAGTACTTC
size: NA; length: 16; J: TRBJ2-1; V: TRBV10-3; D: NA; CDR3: CAISDGGRSSHNEQFF; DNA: TGTGCCATCAGTGACGGTGGGAGAAGCTCCCACAATGAGCAGTTCTTC
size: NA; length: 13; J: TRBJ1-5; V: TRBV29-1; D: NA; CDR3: CSLGREFTDTQHF; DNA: TGCAGCCTGGGCCGGGAGTTCACAGATACGCAGCATTTT
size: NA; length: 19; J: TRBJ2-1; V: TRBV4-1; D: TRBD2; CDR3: CASSQDPGTSGTTYSEQFF; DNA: TGCGCCAGCAGCCAAGACCCTGGAACTAGCGGGACTACCTACAGTGAGCAGTTCTTC
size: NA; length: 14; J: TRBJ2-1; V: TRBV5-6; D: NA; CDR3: CASSLVVSYNDQFF; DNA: TGTGCCAGCAGCTTGGTGGTCTCCTACAATGATCAGTTCTTC
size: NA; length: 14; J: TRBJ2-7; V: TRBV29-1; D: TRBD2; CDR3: CSDDLGEGLYEQYF; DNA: TGCAGTGATGATTTGGGGGAGGGCTTATACGAGCAGTACTTC
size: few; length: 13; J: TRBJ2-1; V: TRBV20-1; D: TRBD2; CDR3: CSAGASGRVEQFF; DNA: TGCAGTGCTGGGGCTAGCGGGAGGGTCGAGCAGTTCTTC
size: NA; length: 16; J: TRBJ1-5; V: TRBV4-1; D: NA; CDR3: CASSQGIGANEQPQHF; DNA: TGCGCCAGCAGCCAAGGCATAGGGGCCAATGAGCAGCCCCAGCATTTT
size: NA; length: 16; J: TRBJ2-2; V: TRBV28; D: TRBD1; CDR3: CASSSAGTGIDGELFF; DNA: TGTGCCAGCAGCTCCGCCGGGACAGGGATCGACGGGGAGCTGTTTTTT
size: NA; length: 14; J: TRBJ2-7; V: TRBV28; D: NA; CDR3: CASDRTGTSHEQYF; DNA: TGTGCCAGCGACCGTACAGGGACCTCCCACGAGCAGTACTTC
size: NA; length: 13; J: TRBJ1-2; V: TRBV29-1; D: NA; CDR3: CSATTANNYDYTF; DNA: TGCAGCGCCACGACAGCGAATAACTATGACTACACCTTC
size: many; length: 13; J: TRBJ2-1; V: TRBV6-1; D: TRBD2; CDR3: CASSEKRESSEFF; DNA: TGTGCCAGCAGTGAAAAGCGGGAGAGCTCGGAGTTCTTC
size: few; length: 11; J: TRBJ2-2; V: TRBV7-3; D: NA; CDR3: CASSYSGELFF; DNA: TGTGCCAGCAGCTATTCCGGGGAGCTGTTTTTT
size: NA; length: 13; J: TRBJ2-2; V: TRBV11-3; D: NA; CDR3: CASSWGGSGQPFF; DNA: TGTGCCAGCAGCTGGGGAGGCTCCGGGCAGCCGTTTTTT
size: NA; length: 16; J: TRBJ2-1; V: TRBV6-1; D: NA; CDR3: CASKDGGSKGYIEQFF; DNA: TGTGCCAGCAAAGACGGGGGCTCGAAGGGATACATTGAGCAGTTCTTC
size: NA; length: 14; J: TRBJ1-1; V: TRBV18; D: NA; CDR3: CASSPDHGNTEALF; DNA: TGTGCCAGCTCACCGGATCACGGCAACACTGAAGCTCTCTTT
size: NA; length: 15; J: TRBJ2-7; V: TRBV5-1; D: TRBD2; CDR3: CASSLDQRELNEQYF; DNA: TGCGCCAGCAGCTTGGACCAGCGGGAGTTAAACGAGCAGTACTTC
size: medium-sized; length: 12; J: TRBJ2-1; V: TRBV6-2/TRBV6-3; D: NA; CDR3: CASSYPHNEQFF; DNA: TGTGCCAGCAGCTACCCACACAATGAGCAGTTCTTC
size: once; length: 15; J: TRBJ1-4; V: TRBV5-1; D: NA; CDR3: CASSLGGETNEKLFF; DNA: TGCGCCAGCAGCTTGGGTGGGGAGACGAATGAAAAACTCTTTTTT
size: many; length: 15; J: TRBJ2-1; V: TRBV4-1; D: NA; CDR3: CASSPTAGGYNEQFF; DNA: TGCGCCAGCAGTCCGACCGCCGGTGGCTACAATGAGCAGTTCTTC
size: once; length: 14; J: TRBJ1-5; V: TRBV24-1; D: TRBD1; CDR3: CATGDTGQDQPQHF; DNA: TGCGCCACCGGTGACACAGGACAGGATCAGCCCCAGCATTTT
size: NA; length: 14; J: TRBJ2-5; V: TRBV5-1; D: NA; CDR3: CASSLGPEEETHYF; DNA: TGCGCCAGCAGCTTGGGACCAGAAGAAGAGACCCATTACTTC
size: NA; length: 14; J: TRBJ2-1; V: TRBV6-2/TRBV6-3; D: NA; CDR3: CASSYRGGLNEQFF; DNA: TGTGCCAGCAGTTACAGGGGTGGTTTGAATGAGCAGTTCTTC
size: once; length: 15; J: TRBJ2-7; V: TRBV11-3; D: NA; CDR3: CASCLRSGGTYEQCF; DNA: TGTGCCAGCTGCTTAAGGTCAGGAGGCACCTACGAGCAGTGCTTC
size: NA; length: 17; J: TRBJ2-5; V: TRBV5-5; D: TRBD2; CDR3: CSSSRAPSGTTGETQYF; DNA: TGTTCCAGCAGCCGAGCCCCTAGCGGGACGACAGGCGAGACCCAGTACTTC
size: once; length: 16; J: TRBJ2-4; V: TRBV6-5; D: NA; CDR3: CASSYYHRPPKNIQYF; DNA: TGTGCCAGCAGTTACTACCATCGGCCCCCCAAAAACATTCAGTACTTC
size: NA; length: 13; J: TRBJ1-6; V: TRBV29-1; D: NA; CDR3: CSVGEGLDSHLHF; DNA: TGCAGCGTTGGAGAGGGTTTGGATTCACACCTCCACTTT